One sample yielded the 13 T cell receptor beta chains listed below, sequenced in a study of cytomegalovirus exposure and HLA in healthy donors. This PCR relied on a set of 60 Vbeta primers and 13 Jbeta primers. Repertoires were generated with immunoSEQ multiplex PCR, while TCRdb's copy carries only in-frame clones and drops some. The table lists 55,000 to 70,000 clones, under 85% of them singletons. Sequencing was performed on PBMCs. The receptors originated from a male donor in good health and CMV-seropositive.

The V and J genes are TRBV6-5 and TRBJ2-3, with TRBD2 matching over 7 bases. This CDR3 has 14 residues. V shed 8 bases and J 4 bases; nucleotides not matched to a gene: 9. Germline lookup yields CDR1 MNHEY and CDR2 SVGAGI. CDR3 DNA: TGTGCCAGCCGTAAATTAGCGGGCGCAGATACGCAGTATTTT. Translated, it gives CASRKLAGADTQYF.

The CDR3 protein is CASSFQGAPTDTQYF. DNA of the CDR3: TGCGCCAGCAGCTTCCAGGGGGCTCCCACAGATACGCAGTATTTT. The genes are TRBV5-1 and TRBJ2-3, with TRBD1 identical over 8 bases. The V and J ends lost 2 bases and 2 bases, in that order; junction bases with no gene match: 4. From germline, CDR1 is SGHRS and CDR2 YFSETQ. The CDR3 runs to 15 residues. Using reference TRBV5-1 and TRBJ2-3 for the parts outside the CDR3, the full variable domain is KAGVTQTPRYLIKTRGQQVTLSCSPISGHRSVSWYQQTPGQGLQFLFEYFSETQRNKGNFPGRFSGRQFSNSRSEMNVSTLELGDSALYLCASSFQGAPTDTQYFGPGTRLTVL.

The chain carries TRBV6-1 and TRBJ1-2; D is perhaps TRBD1 (6 bases). The CDR3 loop spans 14 amino acids. CDR1 and CDR2 from the germline V gene are MNHNS and SASEGT. V lost 5 bases and J 6 bases, leaving 16 bases between the germline ends. In DNA, the CDR3 is TGTGCCAGCAGTTGGGCAGGGGTGTCTGATGGCTACACCTTC. Protein product: CASSWAGVSDGYTF.

CDR3 sequence: CASSLERGAPNYEQYF. DNA for the CDR3: TGTGCCAGCAGCTTGGAGCGGGGGGCTCCAAACTACGAGCAGTACTTC. This chain connects TRBV5-4 to TRBJ2-7, with 9 bases aligning to TRBD2. V gave up 0 bases and J gave up 3 bases; unmatched junction bases: 7. The length of the CDR3 is 16 residues. Germline V CDR1 and CDR2: SGHNT, YYREEE (reference sequence).

This clone has only a few counts. This chain connects TRBV10-3 to TRBJ2-1; possible D gene TRBD2, 6 bases. V was clipped by 0 bases and J by 4 bases, with 16 bases between them. Germline-derived CDR1 and CDR2 are ENHRY and SYGVKD. The CDR3 is 17 amino acids. CDR3 residues: CAISESYNSGLYNEQFF. In DNA form, the CDR3 reads TGTGCCATCAGTGAGTCGTACAATAGCGGATTGTACAATGAGCAGTTCTTC.

This clone has more than one count but fewer than ten. DNA for the CDR3: TGTGCCAGCAGTTTTGTAACTTTACAGGTGGAAAATTCACCCCTCCACTTT. Its translation: CASSFVTLQVENSPLHF. The chain combines TRBV28 with TRBJ1-6, with D perhaps TRBD1 (5 bases). Per germline, CDR1 MDHEN and CDR2 SYDVKM. V was clipped by 3 bases and J by 7 bases, with 19 bases between them. The CDR3 length is 17 residues.

The V gene is TRBV4-3, the J gene TRBJ2-7; 10 nucleotides line up with TRBD1. CDR3 size: 16 residues. Trimming cost V 0 bases and J 9 bases; bases outside gene matches: 11. Germline V gene sequence: CDR1 LGHNA, CDR2 YSLEER. DNA for the CDR3: TGCGCCAGCAGCCAAGATAGGCGACAGGGGGCGTGGTGGCAGTACTTC. As protein: CASSQDRRQGAWWQYF.

In DNA form, the CDR3 reads TGTGCCACCAGCAGAGGGGCGTCAGATACGCAGTATTTT. It is translated as CATSRGASDTQYF. The chain joins TRBV15 to TRBJ2-3; no definite D call. Germline CDR1 LNHNV, CDR2 YYDKDF (reference sequence). V was clipped by 1 base and J by 4 bases, with 6 bases between them. The CDR3 consists of 13 residues.

This clone came up a few times. V is TRBV6-5 and J is TRBJ1-4; TRBD1 matches 10 bases. This CDR3 comprises 16 residues. CDR1 and CDR2 (germline): MNHEY, SVGAGI. V lost 0 bases to trimming and J lost 6 bases; unmatched junction nucleotides: 4. In DNA, the CDR3 is TGTGCCAGCAGTTACTCTCCCGGGACAGGGGATGAAAAACTGTTTTTT. This gives the protein CASSYSPGTGDEKLFF.

This CDR3 is CASSPGQGRTEAFF. The CDR3 coding sequence is TGTGCCAGCTCCCCGGGACAGGGGAGAACTGAAGCTTTCTTT. The chain couples TRBV18 to TRBJ1-1, with 10 bases lining up with TRBD1. This CDR3 is 14 amino acids long. The germline V gene has CDR1 KGHSH and CDR2 LQKENI. With V trimmed by 6 bases and J by 5 bases, 6 bases remained unmatched.

This sequence joins TRBV9 and TRBJ2-5; weak D call: TRBD2 (5 bases). This CDR3 spans 14 amino acids. The V gene lost 4 bases and the J gene lost 2 bases, with 12 bases spanning the gap. Looked up from germline, CDR1 is SGDLS and CDR2 is YYNGEE. Written as DNA, the CDR3 is TGTGCCAGCAGCACCGTCCGGGGTCAAGAGACCCAGTACTTC. Translating it yields CASSTVRGQETQYF.

The J gene is TRBJ2-1, the V gene TRBV6-6; unclear D gene. The germline V gene encodes CDR1 MNHNY and CDR2 SVGAGI (reference sequence). Trimming took 4 bases from V and 9 from J, leaving 7 bases between them. The CDR3 length is 11 residues. CDR3 sequence (DNA): TGTGCCAGCAGTTCCCGCAGTGAGCAGTTCTTC. It translates to CASSSRSEQFF.

The chain uses TRBV5-1 and TRBJ2-1; tentative D call: TRBD1 (5 bases). The germline V gene has CDR1 SGHRS and CDR2 YFSETQ. The V and J ends lost 0 bases and 6 bases respectively, with 7 bases between them. CDR3 size: 13 residues. CDR3 sequence: CASSLDRGNEQFF. The CDR3, as DNA: TGCGCCAGCAGCTTGGATAGGGGCAATGAGCAGTTCTTC.